These T cell receptor beta chains were read from a single sample in a study of blood T cell repertoires in COVID-19. Generated by immunoSEQ multiplex PCR, the TCRdb table keeps only in-frame clones and is missing some. The top ten hold 3% to 3.5% of the sample, which has fewer than 250,000 clones, around 87% seen once. Sequencing was performed on peripheral blood. The receptors originated from a man aged 55 to 70 with acute or convalescent COVID-19. CDR3s include the opening cysteine and the closing phenylalanine or tryptophan. The D gene is left open where the match is weak. Rows may omit the clone size; those that give it use once, few, many or a size class.

TRBV5-4	-	TRBJ1-1	-	TGTGCCAGCAGCCCCGAATCAGGGTCCTTTGGGGAAGCTTTCTTT	CASSPESGSFGEAFF
TRBV6-6	-	TRBJ2-2	TRBD1	TGTGCCAGCAGTTCGACAGGGCTTGGGACCGGGGAGCTGTTTTTT	CASSSTGLGTGELFF
TRBV11-2	-	TRBJ2-7	-	TGTGCCAGCAGCTCCCTCAGGGTGGGCGAGCAGTACTTC	CASSSLRVGEQYF
TRBV2	-	TRBJ1-4	TRBD1	TGTGCCAGCGACGGGACAGGGGGTGGGGAAAAACTGTTTTTT	CASDGTGGGEKLFF
TRBV25-1	few	TRBJ1-1	-	TGTGCCAGCAGCTCACAGGGTAACACTGAAGCTTTCTTT	CASSSQGNTEAFF
TRBV7-2	-	TRBJ2-7	TRBD1	TGTGCCAGCAGCGACCGGGACAGGGGCTCCTACGAGCAGTACTTC	CASSDRDRGSYEQYF
TRBV4-3	few	TRBJ2-2	-	TGCGCCAGCAGCCAAGAGGTGGGGCTAAACACCGGGGAGCTGTTTTTT	CASSQEVGLNTGELFF
TRBV10-3	-	TRBJ1-1	-	TGTGCCATCAGGGGTCAGACCCTAGGGAACACTGAAGCTTTCTTT	CAIRGQTLGNTEAFF
TRBV6-5	-	TRBJ2-1	-	TGTGCCAGCAGTCCCCCGTCCTACAATGAGCAGTTCTTC	CASSPPSYNEQFF
TRBV7-2	-	TRBJ1-1	-	TGTGCCAGCAGCCCTGAGATTAGTGGCACTGAAGCTTTCTTT	CASSPEISGTEAFF
TRBV19	-	TRBJ2-6	TRBD1	TGTGCCAGTAGTATTGGCCCTCTCAGGGGGCCTCGCTCTGGGGCCAACGTCCTGACTTTC	CASSIGPLRGPRSGANVLTF
TRBV6-5	-	TRBJ1-2	TRBD1	TGTGCCAGCAGTAACCAAAACAGGGGCGGCTACACCTTC	CASSNQNRGGYTF
TRBV7-2	-	TRBJ2-5	-	TGTGCCAGCAGCTTAGCCGTACGGGAGACCCAGTACTTC	CASSLAVRETQYF
TRBV28	-	TRBJ1-3	TRBD1	TGTGCCAGCAGCCCGATTCGACAGGGGGATAGGACCATATATTTT	CASSPIRQGDRTIYF
TRBV6-5	-	TRBJ1-6	-	TGTGCCAGCAGCCAGGGGTCCAATTCACCCCTCCACTTT	CASSQGSNSPLHF
TRBV3-1/TRBV3-2	-	TRBJ2-7	-	TGTGCCAGCAGCCAAGATGCGGGGGCCCCCACCGGCGAGCAGTACTTC	CASSQDAGAPTGEQYF
TRBV3-1/TRBV3-2	-	TRBJ2-7	-	TGTGCCAGCAGCCAAGTTAGTGCGGGCCGGATCTCCTACGAGCAGTACTTC	CASSQVSAGRISYEQYF
TRBV5-4	-	TRBJ2-1	-	TGTGCCAGCAGTCTTACTAGTGTGCATGAGCAGTTCTTC	CASSLTSVHEQFF
TRBV24-1	-	TRBJ2-7	-	TGTGCCACCAGTGACCTTCAGGGCTACGAGCAGTACTTC	CATSDLQGYEQYF
TRBV6-1	-	TRBJ1-2	TRBD1	TGTGCCAGCAGTGGCCCCGGGACAGGGGTAGGGTATGGCTACACCTTC	CASSGPGTGVGYGYTF
TRBV5-1	-	TRBJ2-5	TRBD2	TGCGCCAGCAGCTTGGCGCCTAGCGGGGGGAGAGAGACCCAGTACTTC	CASSLAPSGGRETQYF
TRBV3-1/TRBV3-2	-	TRBJ1-6	-	TGTGCCAGCAGTCCCGTGGCGGGGGCTAATTCACCCCTCCACTTT	CASSPVAGANSPLHF
TRBV7-3	-	TRBJ2-3	TRBD2	TGTGCCAGCAGCTCCCCTAGCGGGGGTATTGTTCGCACAGATACGCAGTATTTT	CASSSPSGGIVRTDTQYF
TRBV6-5	-	TRBJ1-1	-	TGTGCCAGCAGTCGCGGGATGGGGGTTACTGAAGCTTTCTTT	CASSRGMGVTEAFF
TRBV6-5	-	TRBJ1-2	-	TGTGCCAGCGCCCTTTGGCCAGGGGATGGCTACACCTTC	CASALWPGDGYTF
TRBV7-3	-	TRBJ2-2	-	TGTGCCAGCAGCTTAGGGCGGAACACCGGGGAGCTGTTTTTT	CASSLGRNTGELFF
TRBV27	many	TRBJ2-1	-	TGTGCCAGCAGCTTCCCTTTCGTGGCCGCCAGTGAGCAGTTCTTC	CASSFPFVAASEQFF
TRBV19	once	TRBJ1-4	-	TGTGCCAGTAGTACAGGGGTGGGTAATGAAAAACTGTTTTTT	CASSTGVGNEKLFF
TRBV27	-	TRBJ2-1	TRBD2	TGTGCCAGCAGTAGGACCGGGACTAGCGGGGGGGTTGGTGAGCAGTTCTTC	CASSRTGTSGGVGEQFF
TRBV27	-	TRBJ1-3	TRBD1	TGTGCCAGCAGAATGACAGGGGTGGACTCTGGAAACACCATATATTTT	CASRMTGVDSGNTIYF
TRBV2	-	TRBJ2-7	TRBD2	TGTGCCAGCACGGCTAGCGGGGGGAATGCCTACGAGCAGTACTTC	CASTASGGNAYEQYF
TRBV5-1	once	TRBJ1-4	-	TGCGCCAGCAGCCCGCGCCAGGGGCGAGATGAAAAACTGTTTTTT	CASSPRQGRDEKLFF
TRBV7-9	-	TRBJ1-2	-	TGTGCCAGCAGCTTAGTGGAGGGGAGGGATGGCTACACCTTC	CASSLVEGRDGYTF
TRBV13	-	TRBJ2-1	TRBD2	TGTGCCAGCAGCTCCCTCAGCGGGGGGTTATGGAATGAGCAGTTCTTC	CASSSLSGGLWNEQFF
TRBV6-5	-	TRBJ2-7	-	TGTGCCAGCAGATCTAACGTGCCACTCTCCTACGAGCAGTACTTC	CASRSNVPLSYEQYF
TRBV7-5	once	TRBJ2-7	-	TGTGCCAGAAGCTATGTACAGGGGAGACACGAGCAGTACTTC	CARSYVQGRHEQYF
TRBV18	-	TRBJ2-3	TRBD1	TGTGCCAGCTCACCCCTAGGGAACAGGGGGGTAGGTACAGATACGCAGTATTTT	CASSPLGNRGVGTDTQYF
TRBV28	-	TRBJ1-1	-	TGTGCCAGCAGTGACACAGGGCGAATGAGCGAAGCTTTCTTT	CASSDTGRMSEAFF
TRBV7-2	-	TRBJ2-7	TRBD1	TGTGCCAGCAGCACAGGGACAGCGTTCTACGAGCAGTACTTC	CASSTGTAFYEQYF
TRBV28	-	TRBJ1-4	TRBD1	TGTGCCAGCCGGACAGGGCCTCCAACTAATGAAAAACTGTTTTTT	CASRTGPPTNEKLFF
TRBV28	once	TRBJ2-2	TRBD2	TGTGCCAGCAGTTTTTCACGCGCCACCGGACTAGCGGGGTACGGGGAGCTGTTTTTT	CASSFSRATGLAGYGELFF
TRBV19	once	TRBJ2-6	-	TGTGCCAGTAGTATCACAGGGCTGCGCTCTGGGGCCAACGTCCTGACTTTC	CASSITGLRSGANVLTF
TRBV7-9	-	TRBJ1-1	-	TGTGCCAGCAGCTTAGGTATTCCCAAACGGGGAATCACTGAAGCTTTCTTT	CASSLGIPKRGITEAFF
TRBV6-5	-	TRBJ1-3	-	TGTGCCAGCAGCCCCCCAGGCTCGCGCGGAAACACCATATATTTT	CASSPPGSRGNTIYF
TRBV2	few	TRBJ1-2	TRBD1	TGTGCCAGCACGGACCGGCAGGGGGAGAGCTATGGCTACACCTTC	CASTDRQGESYGYTF
TRBV27	-	TRBJ2-7	-	TGTGCCAGCAGTTTTCCCAGGGTCCACGAGCAGTACTTC	CASSFPRVHEQYF
TRBV4-1	few	TRBJ1-5	TRBD1	TGCGCCAGCAGCTCACAGGGGGCAGGCAATCAGCCCCAGCATTTT	CASSSQGAGNQPQHF
TRBV5-4	-	TRBJ2-3	TRBD2	TGTGCCAGCAGCTTCGGGTTGGCTAGCGGGGGGGCCAGCACAGATACGCAGTATTTT	CASSFGLASGGASTDTQYF
TRBV5-1	-	TRBJ1-4	TRBD1	TGCGCCAGCAGCCCCAGACAGGGGACCAGTGAAAAACTGTTTTTT	CASSPRQGTSEKLFF
TRBV15	once	TRBJ1-4	-	TGTGCCACCAGCGCAACAGTTCCTGCAACTAATGAAAAACTGTTTTTT	CATSATVPATNEKLFF